This TCR beta chain was sequenced during a study of blood T cell repertoires in COVID-19 (dated by TCRdb to about 2020). Some background on the complete study: Samples covering the acute and convalescent phases of COVID-19 were provided by collaborators in the United States, Italy and Spain. The prospective study material was composed of cDNA or gDNA derived from T cells, B-cell-depleted T cells, or PBMCs. Deeply sampled blood TCRbeta repertoires from subjects exposed to, actively infected with, or recovered from COVID-19 were included in the dataset. A freely available public database, intended as a resource for researchers studying the immune response to SARS-CoV-2, is where the repertoires were released. Samples came from the ongoing ImmuneRACE study (first 160 participants) plus 1,254 subjects from 6 global collaborators. The sample metadata nearly always contained a de-identified subject ID, COVID-19 status, age in years and sex. HLA class I and class II types, where available, came from metadata supplied by the sample provider rather than from assay-based typing.

On this clone itself: It lacks a known antigen. Base-call qualities are not available, and no considerably larger clone is one nucleotide away.

For this chain, trimming is 4 bases at the V end and 5 bases at the J end, and the number of junction bases without a gene match is 4. The germline V gene yields MGHRA for CDR1 and YSYEKL for CDR2. Including cysteine and phenylalanine, the CDR3 has 13 amino acids. CDR3 DNA is the only sequence kept; it has 39 bases, read in frame from the first base. What the research found in general, with its limitations: The quantity of clinical and demographic metadata differed by source and by participant and was supplied without curation.

One collaborating source in Seattle enrolled patients during active infection and followed them longitudinally through the course of disease. Each collaborating institution followed its own protocols to collect whole blood in K2EDTA tubes. For TCRbeta analysis, collaborators shipped samples as frozen whole blood, isolated PBMCs, or DNA extracted from either of those sample types. The immunoSEQ Assay, a bias-controlled multiplex PCR, was used to amplify TCRbeta CDR3 regions from genomic DNA. The paper's data handling went like this. The number of nucleated cells in each sample was estimated by amplification of reference gene primers within the assay. To quantify the absolute abundance of each unique TCRbeta CDR3 rearrangement, sequence reads were collapsed and filtered. For each sample, productive Simpson clonality was calculated as the square root of Simpson's diversity index over productive rearrangements. Not all clones reach the TCRdb copy of this immuneACCESS table, which keeps in-frame sequences only. Checked studies attribute under half of the gap to unresolved V genes and leave the rest unexplained. The V and J calls and clone size are taken from that table; D and trimming were inferred from the DNA. The sample profile shows approximately 350,000 clones; 75% to 90% of them were found once. The top ten clones comprise roughly 6.6% of the sample.

Sequenced material: peripheral blood. The source of this sequence is a woman in her sixties or seventies with COVID-19, enrolled during active disease. The sequence is built from TRBV4-1 and TRBJ1-1; 7 middle bases align to TRBD1. The DNA sequence reads TGCGCCAGCAGCCCGACAGGGACTACTGAAGCTTTCTTT. This translates into CASSPTGTTEAFF.